The clone carrying this T cell receptor (beta chain) was found a few times. As yet, its antigen is unknown. The CDR3 is 14 amino acids. CDR1 and CDR2 from the germline V gene are PRHDT and FYEKMQ (reference sequence). V was pared by 6 bases and J by 10 bases, with 19 bases between. The 5'RACE template-switching step produced TCR cDNA and added a universal primer site and UMIs. TCRdb re-analysed the 5' RACE reads in MiXCR, keeping a single row per CDR3 protein. The data contain hundreds of thousands of distinct CDR3 sequences, roughly 13% of them singletons. This sample is part of a study of T cells after yellow fever vaccination. Broader study findings: Researchers noted that a small share of clonotypes showed up in both CD4 and CD8 compartments. Once the booster was given, most primary-vaccination clones reappeared, at just over 95% for CD4 and roughly 85% for CD8.

The sequencing here drew on PBMCs, taken on the day of the yellow fever booster vaccination. The V call is TRBV13, the J call TRBJ2-1, with a possible D match to TRBD2 (5 bases). The receptor comes from a man in his thirties or forties who received the YFV17D yellow fever vaccine. This CDR3 is CASRRASIAPEQFF. Written as DNA, the CDR3 is TGTGCCAGCAGGAGGGCTTCGATTGCCCCGGAGCAGTTCTTC.